The 3 T cell receptor beta chains below were found in one sample sequenced in a study of cytomegalovirus exposure and HLA in healthy donors. In the PCR, 60 Vbeta and 13 Jbeta primers were used. Sequenced by immunoSEQ multiplex PCR; TCRdb stores in-frame clones only, minus some. The data show about 110,000 clones, with 15% seen just once and 1.9% held by the top ten. Sequenced material: PBMCs. Source of these receptors: a woman younger than 35 in good health and CMV-seronegative.

Turning to this clone: The junction departs from the called germline gene at one end, perhaps through a read error. The V and J genes are TRBV27 and TRBJ1-5; 9 nucleotides agree with TRBD1. Germline V lookup: CDR1 MNHEY, CDR2 SMNVEV (reference sequence). This CDR3 comprises 15 residues. In DNA form, the CDR3 reads TGTGCCAGCAGCCCCACGGGACAGGGAAATCGGCCCCAGCATTTT. Amino acids: CASSPTGQGNRPQHF.

This clone was counted only a few times. The gene calls are TRBV7-9 and TRBJ1-6; maybe TRBD1 (5 bases). This CDR3 is built from 15 residues. Germline V gene data show CDR1 as SEHNR and CDR2 as FQNEAQ (reference sequence). V lost 6 bases and J 10 bases, leaving 19 bases between the germline ends. The CDR3 DNA is TGTGCCAGCAGACCTTGGACGGGGGAGGAGTCACCCCTCCACTTT. It yields the protein CASRPWTGEESPLHF.

The chain combines TRBV7-2 with TRBJ1-5; D remains ambiguous. This CDR3 contains 16 residues. CDR1 SGHTA and CDR2 FQGNSA come from the germline V gene. Trimming removed 3 bases from V and 0 bases from J, with 12 bases in between. CDR3 bases: TGTGCCAGCAGCTTTTCGGCCGGGAATAGCAATCAGCCCCAGCATTTT. Translation: CASSFSAGNSNQPQHF.